This record concerns one T cell receptor beta chain sequence. As yet, its antigen is unknown. The CDR3 extends over 14 amino acids. The germline gives CDR1 SEHNR, CDR2 FQNEAQ (reference sequence). The data were obtained in a study of T cells expressing NK-cell markers. As for the study in general: Beta-chain profiling covered CD3+CD56+NKG2C+, CD3+CD56+NKG2C- and CD3+CD56-NKG2C+ sorted subsets. Among eight sequenced donors, seven carried HCMV seropositivity while one was seronegative.

Using the 5' RACE reads, TCRdb records one entry per CDR3 protein without DNA. The listing contains 550,000 to 600,000 distinct CDR3 sequences. Study-level points and caveats: The dominant NKG2C+ clonotypes represented roughly 1.0-7.5% of CD8+ T cells in six donors. Dominance of the CD3+CD56-NKG2C+ fraction by these clonotypes also held in a handful of donors.

The receptor was derived from a man aged 18 to 29 in good health. The rearrangement joins TRBV7-9 to TRBJ2-1; TCRdb names TRBD1, which stays unverified in the absence of DNA. Material for sequencing was blood T cells: a sorted CD56 or NKG2C T cell subset, CD4+ or CD8+ T cells, or bulk PBMC T cells (not recorded which). The CDR3 here is CASSEIGTVGEQFF.